These 24 T cell receptor beta chains share one sample of origin, sequenced in a study of T cell responses to AZD1222 COVID-19 vaccine. The assay was immunoSEQ multiplex PCR, and TCRdb's table has in-frame clones only and misses some. This table holds roughly 150,000 clones, 84% found once. The sample here was peripheral blood, taken on day 0 of AZD1222 vaccination. The receptors stem from an adult in good health.

The rearrangement joins TRBV11-2 to TRBJ1-1; D not certain. V lost 0 bases to trimming and J lost 7 bases, with 9 bases between them. The CDR3 length is 13 residues. Germline-derived CDR1 and CDR2 are SGHAT and FQNNGV. The CDR3 spells CASSLEGRGEAFF. CDR3 in DNA: TGTGCCAGCAGCTTAGAGGGAAGAGGTGAAGCTTTCTTT. Drawing the rest from reference TRBV11-2 and TRBJ1-1, the complete variable domain is EAGVAQSPRYKIIEKRQSVAFWCNPISGHATLYWYQQILGQGPKLLIQFQNNGVVDDSQLPKDRFSAERLKGVDSTLKIQPAKLEDSAVYLCASSLEGRGEAFFGQGTRLTVV.

The chain joins TRBV5-1 to TRBJ2-3, with D uncertain. V was pared by 0 bases and J by 0 bases, with 5 bases between. The CDR3 runs 14 residues. CDR1 SGHRS and CDR2 YFSETQ come from the germline V gene. This CDR3 is CASSLETSTDTQYF. The CDR3, as DNA: TGCGCCAGCAGCTTGGAGACTAGCACAGATACGCAGTATTTT.

This chain uses TRBV25-1 with TRBJ2-1; no reliable D call. This CDR3 has 15 amino acids. Germline V CDR1 and CDR2: MGHDK, SYGVNS. V was clipped by 5 bases and J by 8 bases, with 19 bases between them. The chain's CDR3 is CASSLAGSTTDEQFF. The CDR3 nucleotides are TGTGCCAGCAGTCTTGCCGGGTCCACGACCGATGAGCAGTTCTTC.

The J gene is TRBJ1-2, the V gene TRBV5-4; D is uncertain. The CDR3 is 12 amino acids. Germline values: CDR1 SGHNT, CDR2 YYREEE (reference sequence). Trimming removed 5 bases from V and 3 bases from J, with 8 bases in between. CDR3 region: CASSDTDYGYTF. As DNA, the CDR3 is TGTGCCAGCAGTGATACTGACTATGGCTACACCTTC.

The J gene is TRBJ1-5, the V gene TRBV20-1, with D uncertain. Per the germline V gene, CDR1 is DFQATT and CDR2 is SNEGSKA (reference sequence). V lost 3 bases, J lost 0 bases, and 6 bases lay in between. The CDR3 is 13 amino acids. The DNA of the CDR3 is TGCAGTGCTAGTCAGTATAGCAATCAGCCCCAGCATTTT. It encodes CSASQYSNQPQHF.

The CDR3: CAWSGAGPYEQYF. For the CDR3, the DNA is TGTGCCTGGAGTGGCGCAGGGCCCTACGAGCAGTACTTC. The gene calls are TRBV30 and TRBJ2-7; D perhaps matches TRBD1 (5 bases). Trimming cost V 1 base and J 2 bases, with 9 bases left between them. The germline CDR1 and CDR2 sequences are GTSNPN and SVGIG (reference sequence). CDR3 length: 13 amino acids.

This clone was observed a single time. In DNA form, the CDR3 reads TGTGCCAGCAGCCCACAAGTCATGAACACTGAAGCTTTCTTT. Translation: CASSPQVMNTEAFF. The rearrangement uses TRBV28 and TRBJ1-1; D unresolved. This CDR3 spans 14 amino acids. CDR1 and CDR2 (germline): MDHEN, SYDVKM. The V gene lost 6 bases and the J gene lost 0 bases, with 11 bases spanning the gap.

V usage is TRBV21-1 and J usage is TRBJ1-2; the table's TRBD1 call for D was not verified on the DNA. TRBV21-1 is labeled a pseudogene. The CDR3 spans 18 residues. CDR3 region: CASSKARWGRRKIYGYTF. The CDR3 region has the DNA TGTGCCAGCAGCAAAGCTAGGTGGGGGCGCCGTAAGATCTATGGCTACACCTTC.

The chain uses TRBV7-8 and TRBJ1-1, with TRBD1 matching over 9 bases. The CDR3 consists of 15 residues. CDR1 SGHVS and CDR2 FQNEAQ come from the germline V gene. The junction had 6 bases not matched to a gene; V was cut back by 3 bases and J by 4 bases. The CDR3 DNA reads TGTGCCAGCAGCTTTTCCGGGACAGGGAGCACTGAAGCTTTCTTT. Residues: CASSFSGTGSTEAFF.

The chain uses TRBV27 and TRBJ1-5, with D possibly matching TRBD1 (5 bases). Trimming took off 5 bases at V and 4 bases at J, with 18 bases between the two ends. Germline-derived CDR1 and CDR2 are MNHEY and SMNVEV (reference sequence). The CDR3 covers 16 residues. For the CDR3, the DNA is TGTGCCAGCAGTCCCCTGCAGGGTCCTTTAAATCAGCCCCAGCATTTT. Its translation: CASSPLQGPLNQPQHF.

J is TRBJ1-4 and V is TRBV28; TRBD1 is a possible D gene (5 bases). The CDR3 spans 15 residues. The germline gives CDR1 MDHEN, CDR2 SYDVKM. The ends were cut back, 10 bases at V and 3 bases at J, with 18 bases in the middle. CDR3 in amino acids: CATLGVRRPNEKLFF. In DNA form, the CDR3 reads TGTGCCACCCTGGGGGTGCGTAGGCCTAATGAAAAACTGTTTTTT.

The chain joins TRBV19 to TRBJ1-2; 8 nucleotides line up with TRBD1. This CDR3 is built from 14 residues. Per the germline V gene, CDR1 is LNHDA and CDR2 is SQIVND (reference sequence). The ends lost 5 bases at V and 4 bases at J; junction bases unmatched: 6. The CDR3 region is CASSSTGALYGYTF. DNA for the CDR3: TGTGCCAGTAGTTCGACAGGGGCCCTCTATGGCTACACCTTC.

Relative to its sample, this clone is medium-sized. The DNA of the CDR3 is TGTGCCAGCCTAAACCGGGACTGGAGCCAAGAGACCCAGTACTTC. The encoded protein is CASLNRDWSQETQYF. The chain links TRBV2 to TRBJ2-5; possible D gene TRBD2, 6 bases. V shed 8 bases and J shed 1 base, with 17 bases lying between them. Per the germline V gene, CDR1 is SNHLY and CDR2 is FYNNEI. The CDR3 has 15 residues.

The chain employs TRBV6-6 and TRBJ2-2; a weak D match, TRBD1 (5 bases). This CDR3 region has 12 residues. Germline CDR1 is MNHNY and CDR2 is SVGAGI (reference sequence). V lost 5 bases, J lost 4 bases, and 5 bases lay in between. CDR3 DNA: TGTGCCAGCAGTAGGGGCACCGGGGAGCTGTTTTTT. It encodes CASSRGTGELFF.

The V gene is TRBV29-1, the J gene TRBJ2-1; 9 bases align to TRBD1. Unmatched junction bases numbered 5, after V lost 2 bases and J lost 12 bases. Germline CDR1 is SQVTM and CDR2 is ANQGSEA. The CDR3 is 12 amino acids. The CDR3 sequence: CSVEREGQGQFF. The CDR3 nucleotides are TGCAGCGTTGAACGTGAGGGACAGGGGCAGTTCTTC.

The V call is TRBV28, the J call TRBJ2-2, with D unclear. The ends were cut back, 3 bases at V and 0 bases at J, with 32 bases in the middle. The germline gives CDR1 MDHEN, CDR2 SYDVKM. The CDR3 has 23 amino acids. CDR3 coding DNA: TGTGCCAGCAGTTTTTTCTTGGACCCATCAATTCCCCACACAGCCGCGAACACCGGGGAGCTGTTTTTT. Amino acids: CASSFFLDPSIPHTAANTGELFF.

The sample holds a few counts of this clone. The CDR3 region has the DNA TGTGCCAGTAGTGTCTCAGGGGGCGAGCAGTACTTC. This encodes CASSVSGGEQYF. The gene calls are TRBV19 and TRBJ2-7; 7 bases are shared with TRBD1. The ends lost 5 bases at V and 6 bases at J; junction bases unmatched: 4. The CDR3 is made up of 12 amino acids. Germline CDR1 reads LNHDA; CDR2 reads SQIVND (reference sequence).

V and J are TRBV28 and TRBJ1-1; D is perhaps TRBD1 (6 bases). CDR1 is MDHEN and CDR2 is SYDVKM in the germline V gene. This CDR3 has 15 amino acids. V shed 1 base and J shed 0 bases, with 9 bases lying between them. In nucleotides, the CDR3 is TGTGCCAGCAGTTTATACACAGGGATGAACACTGAAGCTTTCTTT. Translating gives CASSLYTGMNTEAFF.

The CDR3 sequence: CASSVRGEETQYF. CDR3 nucleotides: TGTGCCAGCAGCGTAAGGGGAGAAGAGACCCAGTACTTC. This chain links TRBV9 with TRBJ2-5; D may match TRBD1 or TRBD2 (5 bases each). The germline V and J ends were trimmed by 1 base and 3 bases, with 7 bases remaining between them. Germline V gene sequence: CDR1 SGDLS, CDR2 YYNGEE. This CDR3 is 13 amino acids long.

J is TRBJ1-3 and V is TRBV9; TRBD1 is a possible D gene (6 bases). The CDR3 consists of 15 residues. The V gene lost 3 bases and the J gene lost 0 bases, with 10 bases spanning the gap. Germline CDR1 SGDLS, CDR2 YYNGEE. CDR3 loop: CASSAQGVSGNTIYF. The CDR3 nucleotides read TGTGCCAGCAGCGCACAGGGAGTCTCTGGAAACACCATATATTTT.

The genes are TRBV4-1 and TRBJ1-2; 8 bases are shared with TRBD1. Trimming cost V 5 bases and J 6 bases; bases outside gene matches: 5. There are 13 residues in the CDR3. The germline gives CDR1 MGHRA, CDR2 YSYEKL. CDR3 nucleotide sequence: TGCGCCAGCAGCTTGGACAGGGAGGATGGCTACACCTTC. Translating gives CASSLDREDGYTF.

The chain joins TRBV10-3 to TRBJ1-6; a possible D gene is TRBD1 (6 bases). The CDR3 runs to 15 residues. Trimming removed 10 bases at V and 7 bases at J, with 20 bases between. The germline gives CDR1 ENHRY, CDR2 SYGVKD. The CDR3 protein is CATMGEGRGNSPLHF. The CDR3 DNA follows: TGTGCCACCATGGGGGAGGGAAGGGGGAATTCACCCCTCCACTTT.

The rearrangement joins TRBV2 to TRBJ1-6; 7 nucleotides align to TRBD1. This CDR3 is built from 15 residues. CDR1 SNHLY and CDR2 FYNNEI come from the germline V gene. Trimming took 8 bases from V and 7 from J; bases not matched to a gene: 11. The CDR3 loop is CASVGTALGNSPLHF. The CDR3 DNA is TGTGCCAGCGTTGGGACAGCCTTAGGGAATTCACCCCTCCACTTT. Looking up the rest from reference TRBV2 and TRBJ1-6 gives the full variable domain: EPEVTQTPSHQVTQMGQEVILRCVPISNHLYFYWYRQILGQKVEFLVSFYNNEISEKSEIFDDQFSVERPDGSNFTLKIRSTKLEDSAMYFCASVGTALGNSPLHFGNGTRLTVT.

The chain couples TRBV19 to TRBJ2-5, with D perhaps TRBD2 (7 bases). Trimming removed 5 bases at V and 5 bases at J, with 12 bases between. Germline loops: CDR1 LNHDA, CDR2 SQIVND (reference sequence). The CDR3 extends over 13 amino acids. This CDR3 is CASSVKGGETQYF. The CDR3 coding sequence is TGTGCCAGTAGTGTTAAGGGGGGGGAGACCCAGTACTTC.